The 22 T cell receptor beta chains below all came from one sample that was sequenced in a study of CD8 T cells in Susac syndrome. Roughly 0.5 to 1 ug RNA was reverse transcribed with random hexamers. From the immunoSEQ multiplex PCR reads, TCRdb called clonotypes with MiXCR, one entry per CDR3 protein. This sample has about 440,000 distinct CDR3 sequences; approximately 85% occur once, and the top ten carry more than 0.09%. The specimen was CD8+ T cells from PBMCs. These receptors were collected from a human donor with multiple sclerosis.

The chain couples TRBV2 to TRBJ2-1; no definite D call. The CDR3 runs 13 residues. CDR1 is SNHLY and CDR2 is FYNNEI in the germline V gene. V lost 6 bases and J 6 bases, leaving 12 bases between the germline ends. Here the CDR3 DNA reads TGTGCCAGCAGCCCGATGACTGGCAATGAGCAGTTCTTC. Its translation is CASSPMTGNEQFF.

The chain has TRBV30 and TRBJ1-5; D might be TRBD1 (5 bases). The CDR3 has 13 amino acids. Germline V gene sequence: CDR1 GTSNPN, CDR2 SVGIG (reference sequence). Trimming shortened V by 5 bases and J by 4 bases, and 12 bases separated the two germline ends. The chain's CDR3 is CAWSVDKNQPQHF. The CDR3 coding sequence is TGTGCCTGGTCCGTGGACAAAAATCAGCCCCAGCATTTT.

V and J are TRBV12-3 or TRBV12-4 and TRBJ2-5, with D hard to call. Deletions cut 7 bases from V and 1 base from J, with 10 bases between. This CDR3 is built from 13 residues. In DNA, the CDR3 is TGTGCCAGCACCGACGGCTCCCAAGAGACCCAGTACTTC. Protein product: CASTDGSQETQYF.

The chain links TRBV2 to TRBJ1-2, with TRBD1 matching 11 bases. The CDR3 has 15 residues. Looked up from germline, CDR1 is SNHLY and CDR2 is FYNNEI. V trimming: 2 bases; J trimming: 2 bases; junction bases outside the gene matches: 1. Written as DNA, the CDR3 is TGTGCCAGCAGTGAAAGGACAGGGGGCAACTATGGCTACACCTTC. Amino acid sequence: CASSERTGGNYGYTF.

The chain links TRBV30 to TRBJ2-7; D possibly uses TRBD1 or TRBD2 (5 bases each). CDR1 is GTSNPN, CDR2 SVGIG, per germline (reference sequence). Trimming removed 4 bases from V and 3 bases from J, with 16 bases in between. CDR3 length equals 14 residues. CDR3 nucleotide sequence: TGTGCCTGGAATCCCGGGACGGGGAACTACGAGCAGTACTTC. Translating gives CAWNPGTGNYEQYF.

The chain recombines TRBV20-1 with TRBJ2-7; D is possibly TRBD1 (5 bases). The CDR3 loop spans 13 amino acids. CDR1 and CDR2 (germline): DFQATT, SNEGSKA (reference sequence). V lost 0 bases and J lost 2, with 8 bases in between. The chain's CDR3 is CSARDHRTYEQYF. As DNA, the CDR3 is TGCAGTGCTAGAGATCACAGGACCTACGAGCAGTACTTC.

This chain connects TRBV29-1 to TRBJ1-1; TRBD1 matches 7 bases. The junction had 6 bases not matched to a gene; V was cut back by 4 bases and J by 1 base. This CDR3 is built from 14 residues. Germline V lookup: CDR1 SQVTM, CDR2 ANQGSEA. CDR3 DNA: TGCAGCGTTGTGGCAGGGGGGCCGAACACTGAAGCTTTCTTT. Translated: CSVVAGGPNTEAFF.

The rearrangement links TRBV11-2 to TRBJ2-3, with 9 bases lining up with TRBD1. From germline, CDR1 is SGHAT and CDR2 FQNNGV. V lost 4 bases and J lost 5; bases outside the gene matches: 4. The CDR3 runs to 14 residues. The CDR3 DNA sequence: TGTGCCAGCAGCTCGGGACAGGGAGTAGATACGCAGTATTTT. Encoded protein: CASSSGQGVDTQYF.

This clonotype was seen only once. This sequence joins TRBV4-1 and TRBJ1-3; D gene uncertain. Germline V gene sequence: CDR1 MGHRA, CDR2 YSYEKL. Trimming removed 0 bases from V and 0 bases from J, with 6 bases in between. There are 15 residues in the CDR3. The CDR3 region has the DNA TGCGCCAGCAGCCAAGAACCATTCTCTGGAAACACCATATATTTT. Protein product: CASSQEPFSGNTIYF.

V gene TRBV7-9 combines with J gene TRBJ2-4; no firm D call. Germline V gives CDR1 SEHNR, CDR2 FQNEAQ (reference sequence). Trimming took 4 bases from V and 0 from J, leaving 10 bases between them. There are 15 residues in the CDR3. CDR3 residues: CASSSRTEAKNIQYF. The CDR3 nucleotides are TGTGCCAGCAGCTCGCGGACGGAAGCCAAAAACATTCAGTACTTC.

The chain uses TRBV5-1 and TRBJ2-5; D gene ambiguous. Deletions cut 1 base from V and 5 bases from J, with 15 bases between. The length of the CDR3 is 15 residues. Germline V lookup: CDR1 SGHRS, CDR2 YFSETQ. DNA for the CDR3: TGCGCCAGCAGCTTGTCTCAGACAATCTTTGAGACCCAGTACTTC. It encodes CASSLSQTIFETQYF.

The genes are TRBV3-1 and TRBJ1-3; D may be TRBD1 (6 bases). CDR1 is LGHDT and CDR2 is YNNKEL in the germline V gene (reference sequence). This CDR3 spans 14 amino acids. The V end was cut by 0 bases, the J end by 5 bases, with 8 bases between. This CDR3 reads CASSQDTGRNTIYF. CDR3 coding DNA: TGTGCCAGCAGCCAAGATACAGGGCGAAACACCATATATTTT.

This rearrangement joins TRBV25-1 to TRBJ2-5; TRBD2 agrees at 12 bases. The CDR3 totals 15 residues. In germline, CDR1 is MGHDK, CDR2 SYGVNS. The junction had 7 bases not matched to a gene; V was cut back by 6 bases and J by 5 bases. The CDR3 region is CASSASGRAFETQYF. The CDR3 nucleotides are TGTGCCAGCAGCGCTAGCGGGAGGGCCTTCGAGACCCAGTACTTC.

With regard to this clonotype: As the CDR3 is not closed by the conserved phenylalanine or tryptophan, this likely results from a read error. The chain employs TRBV29-1 and TRBJ1-1; no clear D. Trimming took 6 bases from V and 0 from J, leaving 11 bases between them. The CDR3 contains 13 residues. The V gene's germline CDR1 is SQVTM and CDR2 ANQGSEA. DNA of the CDR3: TGCAGCGTCCAGGAAAAATTGAACACTGAAGCTTTCCTT. It yields the protein CSVQEKLNTEAFL.

This clonotype has just a few counts. V is TRBV6-1 and J is TRBJ2-6, with D uncertain. Germline CDR1 and CDR2: MNHNS and SASEGT. Trimming took 7 bases from V and 4 from J, leaving 14 bases between them. There are 15 residues in the CDR3. CDR3 sequence (DNA): TGTGCCAGCACCAACGGGCAGGCCGGGGCCAACGTCCTGACTTTC. Translated, it gives CASTNGQAGANVLTF.

This chain joins TRBV28 and TRBJ2-1; D gene ambiguous. The ends were cut back, 5 bases at V and 0 bases at J, with 17 bases in the middle. The CDR3 totals 17 residues. Germline CDR1 is MDHEN and CDR2 is SYDVKM. The CDR3 nucleotides are TGTGCCAGCAGTCAGGTCGTAAGGACCAGCTCCTACAATGAGCAGTTCTTC. Its translation: CASSQVVRTSSYNEQFF.

The gene calls are TRBV3-1 and TRBJ2-1; the D gene is possibly TRBD1 (5 bases). Trimming stripped 1 base from V and 8 bases from J, with 18 bases between. Germline V lookup: CDR1 LGHDT, CDR2 YNNKEL (reference sequence). The CDR3 has 16 residues. The CDR3: CASSQGLLGHMDEQFF. In DNA form, the CDR3 reads TGTGCCAGCAGCCAAGGGCTTTTAGGACATATGGATGAGCAGTTCTTC.

The V gene is TRBV7-9, the J gene TRBJ1-1; perhaps TRBD1 as D (6 bases). Germline-derived CDR1 and CDR2 are SEHNR and FQNEAQ (reference sequence). The CDR3 totals 15 residues. V was clipped by 1 base and J by 1 base, with 10 bases between them. The CDR3: CASSLVAGQNTEAFF. The CDR3 nucleotides are TGTGCCAGCAGCTTAGTGGCGGGACAGAACACTGAAGCTTTCTTT.

The gene calls are TRBV10-3 and TRBJ1-1; D is undetermined. The CDR3 covers 15 residues. The V gene lost 3 bases and the J gene lost 0 bases, with 11 bases spanning the gap. CDR1 is ENHRY, CDR2 SYGVKD, per germline. The DNA of the CDR3 is TGTGCCATCAGTGAATCAGGCAGCTTGAACACTGAAGCTTTCTTT. Amino acid sequence: CAISESGSLNTEAFF.

J is TRBJ2-7 and V is TRBV3-1, with 9 bases aligning to TRBD1. The length of the CDR3 is 15 residues. CDR1 and CDR2 from the germline V gene are LGHDT and YNNKEL (reference sequence). Trimming cost V 4 bases and J 3 bases; bases outside gene matches: 7. The CDR3 coding sequence is TGTGCCAGCAGCCCAATCTTGGGACAGGGCTACGAGCAGTACTTC. Encoded protein: CASSPILGQGYEQYF.

The V call is TRBV6-1, the J call TRBJ1-1; no clear D gene. V was shortened by 1 base and J by 0 bases, with 9 bases between the two germline ends. CDR1 and CDR2 (germline): MNHNS, SASEGT. CDR3 length: 15 residues. CDR3 amino acids: CASSEDWRVNTEAFF. DNA for the CDR3: TGTGCCAGCAGTGAAGATTGGAGGGTGAACACTGAAGCTTTCTTT.

This chain joins TRBV27 and TRBJ2-5; possible D gene TRBD2, 6 bases. The V and J ends lost 5 bases and 5 bases respectively, with 21 bases between them. The germline V gene has CDR1 MNHEY and CDR2 SMNVEV (reference sequence). This CDR3 is built from 16 residues. The chain's CDR3 is CASSPNRDFLVETQYF. Here the CDR3 DNA reads TGTGCCAGCAGTCCGAATAGGGACTTCCTAGTGGAGACCCAGTACTTC.